This TCR beta chain was captured in a study of blood T cell repertoires in COVID-19. Whole-study context: Samples of COVID-19 (acute and convalescent) were obtained from the United States, Italy and Spain. The cDNA or gDNA used as material had been derived from T cells, B-cell-depleted T cells, or PBMCs.

Original data processing: Scientists estimated how many nucleated cells there were by amplifying reference gene primers. Sequencing used immunoSEQ multiplex PCR; TCRdb keeps in-frame clones, though not all of them. V and J calls and clone size follow that table, whereas D and trimming were derived from the DNA. Altogether approximately 170,000 clones are present, about four fifths being singletons, with the ten largest covering 10% to 15%. The CDR3 has 12 amino acids. V lost 8 bases and J lost 0, with 7 bases in between. The rearrangement links TRBV12-3 or TRBV12-4 to TRBJ1-1; D might be TRBD1 (6 bases). The sequencing input was peripheral blood. This sequence originates from an older man who had recovered from COVID-19. This chain's CDR3 is CASAGVNTEAFF. The CDR3 DNA follows: TGTGCCAGCGCAGGGGTGAACACTGAAGCTTTCTTT.